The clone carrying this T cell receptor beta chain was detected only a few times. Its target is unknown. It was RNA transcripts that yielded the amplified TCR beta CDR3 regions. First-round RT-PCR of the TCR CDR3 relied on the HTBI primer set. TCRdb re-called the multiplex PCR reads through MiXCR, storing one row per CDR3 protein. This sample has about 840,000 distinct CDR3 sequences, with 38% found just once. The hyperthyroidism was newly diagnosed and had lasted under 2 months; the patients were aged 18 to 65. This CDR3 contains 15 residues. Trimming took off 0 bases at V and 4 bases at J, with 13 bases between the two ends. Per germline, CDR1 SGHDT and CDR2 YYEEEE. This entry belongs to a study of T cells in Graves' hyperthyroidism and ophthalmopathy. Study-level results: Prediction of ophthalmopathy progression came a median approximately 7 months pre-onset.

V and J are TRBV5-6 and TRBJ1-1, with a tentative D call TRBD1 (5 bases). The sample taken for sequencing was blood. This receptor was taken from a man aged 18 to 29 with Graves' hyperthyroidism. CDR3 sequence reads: CASSLAGKGPTEAFF. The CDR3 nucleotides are TGTGCCAGCAGCTTGGCCGGGAAGGGACCCACTGAAGCTTTCTTT. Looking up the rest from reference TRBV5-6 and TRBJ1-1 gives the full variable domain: DAGVTQSPTHLIKTRGQQVTLRCSPKSGHDTVSWYQQALGQGPQFIFQYYEEEERQRGNFPDRFSGHQFPNYSSELNVNALLLGDSALYLCASSLAGKGPTEAFFGQGTRLTVV.